The TCR beta chain under discussion was sequenced for a study of blood T cell repertoires in COVID-19. Study background: Sites across the United States, Italy and Spain contributed samples from acute and convalescent COVID-19.

Per the authors' pipeline: Amplification with reference gene primers provided the estimates of nucleated cell counts. The method was immunoSEQ multiplex PCR; TCRdb's version includes in-frame clones alone and lacks a portion of them. V and J calls and clone size are copied from that table; D and trimming were computed from the DNA. Of about 100,000 clones listed, approximately 86% are singletons. The sample comprised peripheral blood. The receptor's source is a human donor in a cohort sampled during active COVID-19.

CDR3 bases: TGTGCCAGCCGACCTATCGGAGCGAACACCGGGGAGCTGTTTTTT. It specifies CASRPIGANTGELFF. V gene TRBV27 combines with J gene TRBJ2-2; no definite D call. Per the germline V gene, CDR1 is MNHEY and CDR2 is SMNVEV (reference sequence). Trimming stripped 8 bases from V and 0 bases from J, with 13 bases between. The CDR3 is made up of 15 amino acids.